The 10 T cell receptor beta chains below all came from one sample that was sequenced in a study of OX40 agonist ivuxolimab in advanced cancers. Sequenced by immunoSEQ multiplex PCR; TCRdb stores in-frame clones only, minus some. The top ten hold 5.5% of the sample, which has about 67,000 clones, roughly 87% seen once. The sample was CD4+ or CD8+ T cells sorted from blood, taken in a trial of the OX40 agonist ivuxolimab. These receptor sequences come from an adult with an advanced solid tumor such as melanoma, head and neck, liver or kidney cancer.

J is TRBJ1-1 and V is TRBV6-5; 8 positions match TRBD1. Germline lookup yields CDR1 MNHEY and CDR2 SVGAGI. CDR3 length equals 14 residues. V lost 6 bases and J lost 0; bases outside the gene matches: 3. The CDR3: CASSPTGVNTEAFF. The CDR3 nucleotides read TGTGCCAGCAGCCCGACAGGGGTGAACACTGAAGCTTTCTTT.

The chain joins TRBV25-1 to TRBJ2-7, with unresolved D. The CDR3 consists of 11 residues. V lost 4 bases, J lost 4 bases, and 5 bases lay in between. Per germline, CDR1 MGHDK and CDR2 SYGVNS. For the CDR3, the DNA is TGTGCCAGCAGTGGACGATACGAGCAGTACTTC. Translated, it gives CASSGRYEQYF.

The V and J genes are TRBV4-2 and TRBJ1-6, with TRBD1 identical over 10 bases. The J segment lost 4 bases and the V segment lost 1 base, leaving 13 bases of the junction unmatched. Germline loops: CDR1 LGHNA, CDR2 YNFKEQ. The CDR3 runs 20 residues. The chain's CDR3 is CASSQAVGTGAVSYNSPLHF. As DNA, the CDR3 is TGTGCCAGCAGCCAAGCTGTCGGGACAGGGGCCGTTTCGTATAATTCACCCCTCCACTTT.

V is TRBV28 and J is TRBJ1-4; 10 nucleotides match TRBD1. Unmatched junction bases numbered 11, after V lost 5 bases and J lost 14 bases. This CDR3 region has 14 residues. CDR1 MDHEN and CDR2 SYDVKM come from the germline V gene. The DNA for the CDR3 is TGTGCCAGCAGTGGGACAGGGGTGACCGTATGGCTGTTTTTT. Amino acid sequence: CASSGTGVTVWLFF.

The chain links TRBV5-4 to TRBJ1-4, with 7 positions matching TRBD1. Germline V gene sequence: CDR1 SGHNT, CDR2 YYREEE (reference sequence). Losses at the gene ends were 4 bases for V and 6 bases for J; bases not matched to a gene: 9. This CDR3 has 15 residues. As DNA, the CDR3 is TGTGCCAGCAGCCCCACAGGGGCCCGAGATGAAAAACTGTTTTTT. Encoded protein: CASSPTGARDEKLFF.

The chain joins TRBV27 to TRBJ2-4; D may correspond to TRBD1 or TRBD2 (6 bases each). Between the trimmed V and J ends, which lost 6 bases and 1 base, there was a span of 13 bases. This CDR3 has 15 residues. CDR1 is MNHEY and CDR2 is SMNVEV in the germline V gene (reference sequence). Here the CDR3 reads CASRGPGAAKNIQYF. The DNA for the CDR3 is TGTGCCAGCAGGGGTCCGGGGGCGGCCAAAAACATTCAGTACTTC.

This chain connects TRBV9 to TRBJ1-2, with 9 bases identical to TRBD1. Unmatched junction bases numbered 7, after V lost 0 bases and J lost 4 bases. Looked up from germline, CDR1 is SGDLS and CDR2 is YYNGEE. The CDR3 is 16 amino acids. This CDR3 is CASSVAGDRASYGYTF. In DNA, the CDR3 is TGTGCCAGCAGCGTAGCTGGGGACAGGGCCTCCTATGGCTACACCTTC.

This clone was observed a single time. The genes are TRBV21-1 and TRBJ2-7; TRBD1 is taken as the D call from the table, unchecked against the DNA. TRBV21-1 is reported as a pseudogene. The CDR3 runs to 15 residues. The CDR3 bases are TGTGCCAGCAGCTCGCCGGGACAGGGGCCCTACGAGCAGTACTTC. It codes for CASSSPGQGPYEQYF.

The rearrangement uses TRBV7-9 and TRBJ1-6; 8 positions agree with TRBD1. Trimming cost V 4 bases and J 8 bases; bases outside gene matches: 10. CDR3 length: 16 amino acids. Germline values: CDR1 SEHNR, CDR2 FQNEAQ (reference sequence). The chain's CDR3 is CASSYLQGDPDSPLHF. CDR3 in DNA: TGTGCCAGCAGCTACTTACAGGGGGACCCCGATTCACCCCTCCACTTT.

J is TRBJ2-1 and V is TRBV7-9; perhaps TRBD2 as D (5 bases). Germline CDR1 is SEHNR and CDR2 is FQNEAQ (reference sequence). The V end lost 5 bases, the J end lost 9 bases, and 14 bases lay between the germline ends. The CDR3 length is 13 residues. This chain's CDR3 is CASSLSGAGEQFF. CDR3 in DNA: TGTGCCAGCAGCCTCAGTGGTGCGGGTGAGCAGTTCTTC.